A selection of T cell receptor beta chains follows, all from one sample in a study of CD8 T cells in ankylosing spondylitis. TCRdb processed the 5' RACE reads anew with MiXCR; each CDR3 protein has one entry. The sample yields fewer than 150,000 distinct CDR3 sequences, around 7.9% seen once. Sequenced: blood, either unsorted or a sorted T cell fraction (not recorded which). The receptors here all came from a female donor with ankylosing spondylitis or in good health (not recorded which). Each CDR3 is given with its conserved first and last residue. Fields, in order: V gene, D gene, J gene, clone size, CDR3 DNA, CDR3 protein. A D gene is named only where the DNA matches it firmly. Clone size is given as how often the clone was seen (once, few, many) or a class if it is expanded.

v_gene: TRBV9; d_gene: TRBD1; j_gene: TRBJ1-2; abundance: few; CDR3nt: TGTGCCAGCAGCGTAGAGCCCGGGACAGGTTATAACTATGGCTACACCTTC; CDR3aa: CASSVEPGTGYNYGYTF
v_gene: TRBV20-1; d_gene: TRBD1; j_gene: TRBJ1-6; abundance: many; CDR3nt: TGCAGTGCTAGAGATCCGGGACAGGGGGCCTATTCACCCCTCCACTTT; CDR3aa: CSARDPGQGAYSPLHF
v_gene: TRBV20-1; d_gene: TRBD1; j_gene: TRBJ1-4; abundance: many; CDR3nt: TGCAGTGCTAGAGACCCCGGACAGGGGGTGACTAATGAAAAACTGTTTTTT; CDR3aa: CSARDPGQGVTNEKLFF
v_gene: TRBV5-1; d_gene: -; j_gene: TRBJ2-3; abundance: many; CDR3nt: TGCGCCAGCAGCTTGATTAGCACAGATACGCAGTATTTT; CDR3aa: CASSLISTDTQYF
v_gene: TRBV29-1; d_gene: TRBD1; j_gene: TRBJ1-6; abundance: many; CDR3nt: TGCAGCGACCGGGACAGGGTTAGGGCAGGCCTCCACTTT; CDR3aa: CSDRDRVRAGLHF
v_gene: TRBV28; d_gene: TRBD1; j_gene: TRBJ1-3; abundance: many; CDR3nt: TGTGCCAGCAGTTTACCGACAGGGTCTGGAAACACCATATATTTT; CDR3aa: CASSLPTGSGNTIYF
v_gene: TRBV20-1; d_gene: -; j_gene: TRBJ2-7; abundance: many; CDR3nt: TGCAGTGCTAGGGCCCCCCGGAGCTCCTACGAGCAGTACTTC; CDR3aa: CSARAPRSSYEQYF
v_gene: TRBV27; d_gene: -; j_gene: TRBJ1-1; abundance: many; CDR3nt: TGTGCCAATCTCGCCCAGGGCCAGAACACTGAAGCTTTCTTT; CDR3aa: CANLAQGQNTEAFF
v_gene: TRBV18; d_gene: -; j_gene: TRBJ2-5; abundance: many; CDR3nt: TGTGCCAGCTCACCAAGAGGGACCAACGGAGAGACCCAGTACTTC; CDR3aa: CASSPRGTNGETQYF
v_gene: TRBV12-3/TRBV12-4; d_gene: -; j_gene: TRBJ2-7; abundance: many; CDR3nt: TGTGCCAGCAGTCCCCGCTCCCTCGAGCAGTACTTC; CDR3aa: CASSPRSLEQYF
v_gene: TRBV18; d_gene: TRBD1; j_gene: TRBJ2-2; abundance: many; CDR3nt: TGTGCCAGCTCACCACAAGGGACAGGCTACACCGGGGAGCTGTTTTTT; CDR3aa: CASSPQGTGYTGELFF
v_gene: TRBV29-1; d_gene: TRBD1; j_gene: TRBJ1-2; abundance: many; CDR3nt: TGCAGCGTTGAAGATGGGGACAGAAACTATGGCTACACCTTC; CDR3aa: CSVEDGDRNYGYTF